Listed here is a single T cell receptor beta chain. The antigen it binds to is not known. The record has no base qualities; no much larger clone is one base away. The data stem from a study of regulatory T cells in long-lasting Graves disease (dated by TCRdb to the early 2020s). In terms of the full investigation: In the newly diagnosed Graves' disease group, patients had been taking antithyroid drugs for less than 3 months. A total of roughly 33 samples were covered by TCR sequencing, comprising about 13 persistent and 20 newly diagnosed Graves' disease patients. The study took place in China and was registered as a clinical trial. Patients with persistent Graves' disease were compared with patients with newly diagnosed Graves' disease using TCR sequencing and RNA sequencing of peripheral blood. What the study reported, not specific to this receptor: Patients with persistent disease shared more public clonotypes (about 2,500) than newly diagnosed patients did (around 1,000). Compared with newly diagnosed patients, patients with persistent Graves' disease had lower TCR Shannon entropy and fewer highly expanded clones, which suggests clonal expansion. Sequencing and analysis were limited to the TCR beta chain. Preferential use of TRBV28, TRBJ1-2 and TRBJ2-5 was observed in persistent disease, whereas TRBV20-1 and TRBJ2-1 were favored in newly diagnosed disease. The authors acknowledged the small sample size as a limitation that may reduce accuracy. Because the primary lesion, thyroid tissue, could not be accessed, the study looked at peripheral blood alone.

At the junction V is shortened by 7 bases and J by 7 bases, with 13 bases in between. Including cysteine and phenylalanine, the CDR3 has 12 amino acids. The entry retains the CDR3 DNA only, 36 bases that are in frame from base 1. For CDR1 and CDR2, the germline V gene (reference sequence) lists LNHDA and SQIVND. Receptors were amplified or captured by multiplex PCR. The reads were generated on an Illumina HiSeq 4000. CDR3 regions were amplified by Arm-PCR with iRepertoire HTBI primers to construct TCR beta libraries. Gel purification was performed on PCR products prior to sequencing. The published analysis was carried out like this. Gene usage analysis of CDR3 amino acid clonotypes relied on the roughly 60 TRBV and 14 TRBJ segments identified across samples. COPE and FqMerger were used to merge filtered high-quality paired reads into contigs. BLAST was used to align contigs to IMGT TRBV, TRBD and TRBJ reference genes, and CDR3 was defined according to IMGT. Any clonotype with a frequency above 0.1% was classified as a highly expanded clone. Repertoire diversity was measured by Shannon entropy, and V-J evenness by the Gini coefficient. A clonotype found in more than one individual was treated as public. The public reads were quality trimmed at Q25 with fastp and then assembled into clones with MiXCR by TCRdb, keeping productive beta chains. Identical CDR3 proteins give one entry, which carries the most common genes and DNA. The V and J calls were not made by the authors but by TCRdb's processing. The sample table shows about 610,000 distinct CDR3 sequences, and 15% to 20% are seen once. The ten largest account for approximately 12% of the sample.

What the time point label conveys for this sample: newly diagnosed GD, antithyroid drugs for less than 3 months. RNA was extracted from PBMCs in TRIzol for both TCR sequencing and RNA sequencing. Graves' disease was diagnosed according to American Thyroid Association guidelines. Patients for the study were recruited at an endocrinology department in Xi'an, China. From each patient, nine milliliters of peripheral blood was collected into an EDTA anticoagulant tube. PBMCs were isolated by Ficoll Paque Plus density gradient separation without further T cell sorting. An Agilent 2100 Bioanalyzer and agarose gel were used to check RNA quality, while a NanoDrop 2000 measured RNA concentration. This sample also appeared in a second study, on T cells in Graves' hyperthyroidism and ophthalmopathy. In that second paper, the authors write: Stable Graves' hyperthyroidism was defined as the absence of progression to ophthalmopathy over 18 months of follow-up. Hyperthyroidism patients were newly diagnosed, with disease duration under 2 months, and aged 18 to 65 years. Any patient with an uncontrolled infection, another autoimmune disease, pregnancy or lactation was excluded. Diagnoses were based on clinical symptoms, serum thyroxine and TRAb, thyroid ultrasound and orbital computed tomography. For the first round of RT-PCR on the TCR CDR3, the HTBI primer set was used together with the Qiagen OneStep RT-PCR kit. Most expanded thyroid clonotypes (frequency above 0.001) were also found in blood, which suggests that blood repertoires may mirror thyroid immune responses. In cross-validation, a model built on a 13 V-J signature told ophthalmopathy apart from stable hyperthyroidism with 85% to 90% sensitivity and roughly 83% specificity, and in testing the same model reached 80%/75%. In validation, the model predicted progression to ophthalmopathy with approximately 70% sensitivity and about 73% specificity, a median of 6.5 months before onset. To identify TCR V-J signatures that set the groups apart, the researchers used a discovery cohort of about a hundred patients, made up of under 45 with Graves' ophthalmopathy and some 60 with stable Graves' hyperthyroidism. Whether ophthalmopathy could be predicted prospectively was tested in an independent validation cohort made up of about 18 hyperthyroidism patients plus 17 patients who later progressed to ophthalmopathy. The 100 or so discovery patients were randomly divided into training and test sets at a 7:3 ratio. The study also compared thyroid tissue and blood T-cell repertoires from 5 to 7 Graves' hyperthyroidism patients. Following sampling, methimazole starting at 30 mg daily was given to hyperthyroidism patients, and high-dose intravenous methylprednisolone was given to ophthalmopathy patients. A second multiplex PCR round built the libraries, followed by size selection and purification. Sequencing of the libraries was done on an Illumina HiSeq2000 using paired-end 100 bp reads. SOAPnuke was used to process the raw data, removing reads that contained adapters or uncalled bases, had a mean Phred below 15, or lacked an exact match to the constant primer or identifier. COPE v1.2.5 was used to merge the high-quality paired reads, and each unique nucleotide sequence was defined as a clonotype. Clonotypes were aligned to IMGT TRBV, TRBD and TRBJ reference segments using MiTCR v1.1. The analysis included only V-J combinations with a frequency above 0.0001, which together covered about 99% of the repertoires. A TCS score was defined as the ratio of F50 (clonal expansion) to E x V (chaos), with BLOSUM62-based TCRdist applied between CDR3 peptides within each V-J. Welch's t-statistics and random forest reduced 500 to 650 V-J features to 10 to 15, which were used in a naive Bayes classifier (R e1071). Sample size was not statistically predetermined, and blinding of investigators to group allocation was not performed. The paper reports TCR Vbeta CDR3 sequencing of roughly 140 peripheral blood samples: around 45 ophthalmopathy, under 85 hyperthyroidism and around 17 progressor patients.

The sample in question was peripheral blood mononuclear cells (PBMCs), obtained at new diagnosis, from a patient treated with antithyroid drugs. This TCR was recovered from a man in his late teens or twenties with Graves disease. Donor details come from another sample of the same person, matched by shared clones. This chain is built from TRBV19 and TRBJ1-2, with the D gene too uncertain to name. The CDR3 reads CASIDIGVGYTF. The nucleotide sequence reads as follows: TGTGCCAGTATTGATATCGGGGTTGGCTACACCTTC.